This T cell receptor beta chain was profiled in a study of Tregs in tolerant kidney transplant recipients. Germline assignment: CDR1 SGHRS and CDR2 YFSETQ. The CDR3 is 16 amino acids. Trimming cost V 0 bases and J 4 bases, with 14 bases left between them. The repertoire was sequenced with immunoSEQ multiplex PCR; TCRdb's copy has only in-frame clones and lacks some. The profile shows thousands of clones, 75% to 90% of them singletons. Thawed PBMCs were FACS-sorted into unstimulated CD4+CD25+CD127- regulatory T cells, CD4+CD25- non-regulatory cells, CD4 and CD8 cells. Before regulatory T cell sorting, thawed PBMCs rested overnight at 37°C in 150 to 200 IU/ml IL-2.

Specimen: Tregs from blood, collected before the transplant. The chain links TRBV5-1 to TRBJ1-5; D is uncertain. The TCR comes from a human donor who received a combined kidney and bone marrow transplant. The CDR3 coding sequence is TGCGCCAGCAGCTTGGACGGCACCGGAGGGAATCAGCCCCAGCATTTT. Encoded protein: CASSLDGTGGNQPQHF. The whole variable domain, filled in from reference TRBV5-1 and TRBJ1-5, reads KAGVTQTPRYLIKTRGQQVTLSCSPISGHRSVSWYQQTPGQGLQFLFEYFSETQRNKGNFPGRFSGRQFSNSRSEMNVSTLELGDSALYLCASSLDGTGGNQPQHFGDGTRLSIL.